This entry describes one T cell receptor (beta chain). Its antigen is not identified. This sample stems from a study of cytomegalovirus exposure and HLA in healthy donors. Study-wide points: Sequencing likely produced, as an artifact, a cluster of highly shared sequence variants. Other equally common chains were less clonally expanded than HLA-associated TCR beta chains, a later analysis showed.

This CDR3 is 15 amino acids long. Germline assignment: CDR1 MNHEY and CDR2 SMNVEV (reference sequence). Trimming removed 5 bases from V and 1 base from J, with 14 bases in between. PCR was performed using 60 Vbeta and 13 Jbeta primers. Per the authors' pipeline: It was a later analysis that counted tens of millions of unique TCR beta chains, of which around 11 million were shared. Clones were sequenced by immunoSEQ multiplex PCR, and TCRdb holds only the in-frame ones, with some missing. V and J calls and clone size follow that table, whereas D and trimming were derived from the DNA. The data show around 90,000 clones, 65% seen once.

Sample: PBMCs. This clonotype was sampled from a boy between 5 and 17 years old in good health and CMV-seropositive. The V gene is TRBV27, the J gene TRBJ1-1, with D perhaps matching TRBD1 (6 bases). The CDR3 DNA reads as TGTGCCAGCAGTGCTTACAGGGCGGGGAACACTGAAGCTTTCTTT. Amino acid sequence: CASSAYRAGNTEAFF.